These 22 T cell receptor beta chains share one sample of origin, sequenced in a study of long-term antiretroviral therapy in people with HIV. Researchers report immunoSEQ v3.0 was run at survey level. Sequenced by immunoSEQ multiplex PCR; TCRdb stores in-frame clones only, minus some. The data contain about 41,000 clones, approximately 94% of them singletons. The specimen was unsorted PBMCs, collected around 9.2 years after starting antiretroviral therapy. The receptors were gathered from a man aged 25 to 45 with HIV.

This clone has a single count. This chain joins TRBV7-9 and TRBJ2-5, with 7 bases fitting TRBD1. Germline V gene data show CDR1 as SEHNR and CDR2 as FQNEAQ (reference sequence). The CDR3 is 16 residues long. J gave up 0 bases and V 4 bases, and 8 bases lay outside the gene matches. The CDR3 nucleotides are TGTGCCAGCAGCTCATTCGACAGGGAGTACCAAGAGACCCAGTACTTC. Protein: CASSSFDREYQETQYF.

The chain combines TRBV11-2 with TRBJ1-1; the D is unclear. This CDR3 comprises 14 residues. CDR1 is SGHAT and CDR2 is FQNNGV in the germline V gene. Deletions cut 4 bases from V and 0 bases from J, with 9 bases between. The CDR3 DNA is TGTGCCAGCAGCTGGACCTTGGTGAACACTGAAGCTTTCTTT. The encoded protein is CASSWTLVNTEAFF.

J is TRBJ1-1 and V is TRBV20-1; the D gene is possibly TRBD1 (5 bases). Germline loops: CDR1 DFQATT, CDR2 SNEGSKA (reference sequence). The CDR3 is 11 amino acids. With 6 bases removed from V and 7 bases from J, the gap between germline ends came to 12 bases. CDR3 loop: CSAPRGVEAFF. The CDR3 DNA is TGCAGTGCACCCCGGGGGGTTGAAGCTTTCTTT.

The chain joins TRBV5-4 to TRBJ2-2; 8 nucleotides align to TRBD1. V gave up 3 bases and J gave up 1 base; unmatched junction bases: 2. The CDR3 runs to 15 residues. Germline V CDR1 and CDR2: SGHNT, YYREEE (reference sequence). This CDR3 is CASSSGTGNTGELFF. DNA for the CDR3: TGTGCCAGCAGCTCCGGGACAGGGAACACCGGGGAGCTGTTTTTT.

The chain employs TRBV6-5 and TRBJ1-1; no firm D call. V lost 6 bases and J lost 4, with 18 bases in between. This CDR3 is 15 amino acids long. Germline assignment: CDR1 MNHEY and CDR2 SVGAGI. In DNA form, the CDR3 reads TGTGCCAGCAGCCCCGGTAGGGCCCCTGGCACTGAAGCTTTCTTT. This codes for CASSPGRAPGTEAFF.

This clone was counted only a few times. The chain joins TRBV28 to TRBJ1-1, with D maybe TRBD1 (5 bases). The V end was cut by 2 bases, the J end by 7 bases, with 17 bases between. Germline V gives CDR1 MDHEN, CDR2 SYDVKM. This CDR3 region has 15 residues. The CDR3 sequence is CASSLVGRGVDEAFF. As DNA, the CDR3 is TGTGCCAGCAGTTTAGTGGGTCGGGGCGTCGATGAAGCTTTCTTT.

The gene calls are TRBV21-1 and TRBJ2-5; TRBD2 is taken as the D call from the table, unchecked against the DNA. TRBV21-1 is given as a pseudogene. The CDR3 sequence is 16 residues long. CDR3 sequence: CASSKAPSGGQETQYF. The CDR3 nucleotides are TGTGCCAGCAGCAAAGCTCCAAGCGGGGGGCAAGAGACCCAGTACTTC.

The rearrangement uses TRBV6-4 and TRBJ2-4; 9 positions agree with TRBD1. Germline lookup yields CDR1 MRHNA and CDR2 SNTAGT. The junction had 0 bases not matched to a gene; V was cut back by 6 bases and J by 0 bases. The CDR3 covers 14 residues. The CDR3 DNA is TGTGCCAGCAGGGACAGGGGAGCCAAAAACATTCAGTACTTC. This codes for CASRDRGAKNIQYF.

CDR3 sequence: CASSLTLEPGQFF. The CDR3 nucleotides are TGTGCCAGCAGCCTCACTCTGGAGCCAGGGCAGTTCTTC. The rearrangement links TRBV7-8 to TRBJ2-1; D is unclear. Germline V lookup: CDR1 SGHVS, CDR2 FQNEAQ. The germline V and J ends were trimmed by 5 bases and 12 bases, with 17 bases remaining between them. CDR3 length equals 13 residues.

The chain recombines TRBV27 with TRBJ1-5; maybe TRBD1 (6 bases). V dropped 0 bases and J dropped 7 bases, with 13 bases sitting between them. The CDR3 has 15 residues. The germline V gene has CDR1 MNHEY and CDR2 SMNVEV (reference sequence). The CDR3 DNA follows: TGTGCCAGCAGTTTATCGTGGGGAGGGGGGCAGCCCCAGCATTTT. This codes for CASSLSWGGGQPQHF.

Here the CDR3 reads CASSLRGNPGETQYF. The DNA for the CDR3 is TGTGCCAGCAGCTTAAGGGGGAACCCGGGGGAGACCCAGTACTTC. This rearrangement joins TRBV7-3 to TRBJ2-5; D tentatively fits TRBD1 or TRBD2 (5 bases each). This CDR3 region has 15 residues. The germline V and J ends were trimmed by 1 base and 5 bases, with 14 bases remaining between them. CDR1 and CDR2 (germline): SGHTA, FQGTGA.

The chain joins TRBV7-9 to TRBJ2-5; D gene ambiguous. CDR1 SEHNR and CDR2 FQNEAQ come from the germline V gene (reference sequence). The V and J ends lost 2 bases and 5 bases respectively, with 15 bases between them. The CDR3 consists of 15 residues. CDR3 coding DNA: TGTGCCAGCAGCTTATGGGCCCTGGGCGATGAGACCCAGTACTTC. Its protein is CASSLWALGDETQYF.

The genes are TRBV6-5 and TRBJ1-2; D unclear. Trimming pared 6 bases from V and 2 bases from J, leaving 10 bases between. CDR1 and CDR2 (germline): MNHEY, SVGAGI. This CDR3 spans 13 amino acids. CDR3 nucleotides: TGTGCCAGCAGATTCGACCGGAACTATGGCTACACCTTC. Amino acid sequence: CASRFDRNYGYTF.

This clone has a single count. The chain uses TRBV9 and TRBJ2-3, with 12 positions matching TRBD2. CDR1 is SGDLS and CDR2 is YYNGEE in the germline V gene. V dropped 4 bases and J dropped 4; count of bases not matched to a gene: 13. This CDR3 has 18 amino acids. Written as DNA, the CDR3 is TGTGCCAGCAGCTACCTAGCGGGGGGGCCTGGTATTTCAGATACGCAGTATTTT. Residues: CASSYLAGGPGISDTQYF.

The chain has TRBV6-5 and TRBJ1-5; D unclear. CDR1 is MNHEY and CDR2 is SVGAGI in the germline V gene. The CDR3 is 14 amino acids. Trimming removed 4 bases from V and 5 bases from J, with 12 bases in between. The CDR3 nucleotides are TGTGCCAGCAGTTGGAGGGCGAACCATCAGCCCCAGCATTTT. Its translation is CASSWRANHQPQHF.

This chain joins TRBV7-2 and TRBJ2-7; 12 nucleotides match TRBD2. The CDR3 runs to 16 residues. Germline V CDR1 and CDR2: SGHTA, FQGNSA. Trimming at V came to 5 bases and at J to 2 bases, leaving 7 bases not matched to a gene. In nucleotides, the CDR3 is TGTGCCAGCAGCCGGACTAGCGGGGCTGTTCCCTACGAGCAGTACTTC. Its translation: CASSRTSGAVPYEQYF.

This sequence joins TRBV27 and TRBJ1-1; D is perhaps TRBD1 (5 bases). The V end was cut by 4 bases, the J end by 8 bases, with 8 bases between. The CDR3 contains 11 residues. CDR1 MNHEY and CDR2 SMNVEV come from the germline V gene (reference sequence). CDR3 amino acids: CASSSGGEAFF. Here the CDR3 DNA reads TGTGCCAGCAGTTCGGGGGGGGAAGCTTTCTTT.

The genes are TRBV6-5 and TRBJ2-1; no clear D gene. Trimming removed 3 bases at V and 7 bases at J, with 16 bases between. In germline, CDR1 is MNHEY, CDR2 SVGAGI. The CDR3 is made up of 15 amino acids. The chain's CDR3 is CASSYKGWGGNEQFF. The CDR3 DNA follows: TGTGCCAGCAGTTATAAAGGTTGGGGTGGGAATGAGCAGTTCTTC.

The CDR3: CASSPSTSGDTGTQYF. The CDR3 coding sequence is TGTGCCAGCTCACCATCGACTAGCGGGGACACTGGGACCCAGTACTTC. The chain joins TRBV18 to TRBJ2-5, with 11 bases fitting TRBD2. Looked up from germline, CDR1 is KGHSH and CDR2 is LQKENI. The CDR3 has 16 residues. The V and J ends lost 2 bases and 7 bases, in that order; junction bases with no gene match: 9.

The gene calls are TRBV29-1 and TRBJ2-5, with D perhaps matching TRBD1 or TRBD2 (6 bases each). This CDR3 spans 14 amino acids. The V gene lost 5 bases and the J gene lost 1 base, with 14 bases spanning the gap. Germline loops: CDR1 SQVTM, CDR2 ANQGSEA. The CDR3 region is CSVRGPGAQETQYF. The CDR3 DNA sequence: TGCAGCGTTCGGGGCCCGGGGGCCCAAGAGACCCAGTACTTC.

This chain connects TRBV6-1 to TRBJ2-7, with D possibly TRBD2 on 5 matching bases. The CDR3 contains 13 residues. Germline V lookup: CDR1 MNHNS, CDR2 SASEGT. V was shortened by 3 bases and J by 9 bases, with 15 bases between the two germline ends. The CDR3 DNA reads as TGTGCCAGCAGTGACGGTGGAGGCCTCGGGCAGTACGTC. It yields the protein CASSDGGGLGQYV.

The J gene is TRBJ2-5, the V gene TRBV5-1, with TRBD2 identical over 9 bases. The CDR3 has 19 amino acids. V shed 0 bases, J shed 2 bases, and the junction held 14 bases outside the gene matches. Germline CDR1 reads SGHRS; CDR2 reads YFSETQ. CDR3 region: CASSLGGSGLAGWQETQYF. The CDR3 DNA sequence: TGCGCCAGCAGCTTGGGAGGCTCGGGGCTAGCGGGGTGGCAAGAGACCCAGTACTTC.